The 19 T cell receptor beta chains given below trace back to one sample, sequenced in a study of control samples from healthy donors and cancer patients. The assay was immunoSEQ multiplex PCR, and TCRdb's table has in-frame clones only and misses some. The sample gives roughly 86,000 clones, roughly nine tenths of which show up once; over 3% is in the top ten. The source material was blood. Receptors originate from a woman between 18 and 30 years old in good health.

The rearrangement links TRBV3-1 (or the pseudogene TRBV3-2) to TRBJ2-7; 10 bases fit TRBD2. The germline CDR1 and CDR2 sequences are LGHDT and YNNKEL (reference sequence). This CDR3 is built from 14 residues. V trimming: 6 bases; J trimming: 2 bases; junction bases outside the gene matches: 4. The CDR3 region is CASSTSGTTYEQYF. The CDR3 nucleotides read TGTGCCAGCAGTACTAGCGGGACGACCTACGAGCAGTACTTC.

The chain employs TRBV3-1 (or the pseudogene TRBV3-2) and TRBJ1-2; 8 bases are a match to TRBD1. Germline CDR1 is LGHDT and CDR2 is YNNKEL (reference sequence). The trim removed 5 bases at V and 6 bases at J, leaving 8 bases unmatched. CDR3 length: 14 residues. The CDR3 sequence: CASSKTTGDNGYTF. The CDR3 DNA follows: TGTGCCAGCAGCAAAACGACAGGGGACAATGGCTACACCTTC.

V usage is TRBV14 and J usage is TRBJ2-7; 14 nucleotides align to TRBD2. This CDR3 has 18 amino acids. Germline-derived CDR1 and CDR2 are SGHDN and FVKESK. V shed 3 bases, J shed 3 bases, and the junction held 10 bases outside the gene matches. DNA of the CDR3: TGTGCCAGCAGCCATCGGACTAGCGGGGGGCTAGGGCTCTACGAGCAGTACTTC. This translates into CASSHRTSGGLGLYEQYF.

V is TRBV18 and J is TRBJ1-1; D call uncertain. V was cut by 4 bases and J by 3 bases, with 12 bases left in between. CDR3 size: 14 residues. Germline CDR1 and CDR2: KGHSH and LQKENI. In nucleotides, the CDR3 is TGTGCCAGCTCACTGAAGGAACTGGACACTGAAGCTTTCTTT. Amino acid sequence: CASSLKELDTEAFF.

The CDR3 DNA reads TGTGCCAGCACCCTAGACAGCACTGAAGCTTTCTTT. The encoded protein is CASTLDSTEAFF. The chain combines TRBV6-6 with TRBJ1-1; D possibly corresponds to TRBD1 (5 bases). V was trimmed by 7 bases and J by 4 bases, leaving 10 bases between them. Germline CDR1 is MNHNY and CDR2 is SVGAGI (reference sequence). CDR3 length: 12 amino acids.

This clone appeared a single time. CDR3 sequence: CASSSHPAGTEAFF. The CDR3 DNA is TGTGCCAGCAGTTCCCACCCGGCGGGGACTGAAGCTTTCTTT. The chain joins TRBV27 to TRBJ1-1; unclear D gene. The CDR3 is 14 amino acids. Trimming stripped 4 bases from V and 5 bases from J, with 14 bases between. Germline V gene sequence: CDR1 MNHEY, CDR2 SMNVEV (reference sequence).

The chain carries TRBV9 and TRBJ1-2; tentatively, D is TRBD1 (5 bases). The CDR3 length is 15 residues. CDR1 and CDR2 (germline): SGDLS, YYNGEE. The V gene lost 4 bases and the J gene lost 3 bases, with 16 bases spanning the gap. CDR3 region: CASSTDSRGDYGYTF. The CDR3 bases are TGTGCCAGCAGCACCGACTCCCGGGGCGACTATGGCTACACCTTC.

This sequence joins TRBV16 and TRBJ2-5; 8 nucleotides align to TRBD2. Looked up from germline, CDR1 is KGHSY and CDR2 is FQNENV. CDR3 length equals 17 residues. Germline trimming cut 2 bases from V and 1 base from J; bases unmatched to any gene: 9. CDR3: CASSQPTGRGTQETQYF. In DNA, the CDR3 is TGTGCCAGCAGCCAACCTACCGGGAGGGGCACCCAAGAGACCCAGTACTTC.

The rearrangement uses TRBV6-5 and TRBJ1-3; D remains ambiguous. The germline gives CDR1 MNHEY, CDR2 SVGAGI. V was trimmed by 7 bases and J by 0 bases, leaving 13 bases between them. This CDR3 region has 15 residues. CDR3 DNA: TGTGCCAGCACCTACGACACACCCTCTGGAAACACCATATATTTT. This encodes CASTYDTPSGNTIYF.

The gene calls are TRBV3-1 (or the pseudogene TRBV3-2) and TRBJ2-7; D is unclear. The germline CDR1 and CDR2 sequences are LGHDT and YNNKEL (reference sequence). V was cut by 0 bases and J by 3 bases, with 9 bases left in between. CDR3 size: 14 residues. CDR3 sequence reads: CASSQEGSLYEQYF. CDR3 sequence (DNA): TGTGCCAGCAGCCAAGAAGGGTCCCTCTACGAGCAGTACTTC.

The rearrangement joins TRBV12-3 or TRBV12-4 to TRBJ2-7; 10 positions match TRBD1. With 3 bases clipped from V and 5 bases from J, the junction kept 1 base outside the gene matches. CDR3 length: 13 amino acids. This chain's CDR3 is CASSLTGGDEQYF. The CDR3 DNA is TGTGCCAGCAGTTTGACAGGGGGCGACGAGCAGTACTTC.

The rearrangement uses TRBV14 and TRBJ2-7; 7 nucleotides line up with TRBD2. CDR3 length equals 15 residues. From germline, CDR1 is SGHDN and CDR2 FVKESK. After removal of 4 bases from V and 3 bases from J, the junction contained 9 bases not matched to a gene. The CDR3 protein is CASSPLRDYNYEQYF. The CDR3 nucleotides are TGTGCCAGCAGCCCCCTTCGGGACTACAACTACGAGCAGTACTTC.

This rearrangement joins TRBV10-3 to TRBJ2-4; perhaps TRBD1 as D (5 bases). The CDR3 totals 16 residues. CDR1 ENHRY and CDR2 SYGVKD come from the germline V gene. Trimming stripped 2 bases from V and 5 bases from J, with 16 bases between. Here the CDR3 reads CAISEGVGLGQNIQYF. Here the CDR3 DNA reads TGTGCCATCAGTGAGGGCGTAGGCCTGGGGCAAAACATTCAGTACTTC.

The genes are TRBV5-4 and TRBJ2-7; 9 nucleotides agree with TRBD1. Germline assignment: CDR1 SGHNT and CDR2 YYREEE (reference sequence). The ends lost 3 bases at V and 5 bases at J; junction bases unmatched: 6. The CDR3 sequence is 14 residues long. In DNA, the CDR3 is TGTGCCAGCAGCTCCCGGGACAGGGTTCACGAGCAGTACTTC. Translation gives CASSSRDRVHEQYF.

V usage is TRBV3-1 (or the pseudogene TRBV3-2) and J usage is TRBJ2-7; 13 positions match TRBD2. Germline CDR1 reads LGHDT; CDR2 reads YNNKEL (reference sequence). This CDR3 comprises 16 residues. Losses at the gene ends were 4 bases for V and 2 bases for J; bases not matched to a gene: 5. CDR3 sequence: CASSRGLAGDTYEQYF. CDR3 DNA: TGTGCCAGCAGCCGCGGACTAGCGGGGGACACCTACGAGCAGTACTTC.

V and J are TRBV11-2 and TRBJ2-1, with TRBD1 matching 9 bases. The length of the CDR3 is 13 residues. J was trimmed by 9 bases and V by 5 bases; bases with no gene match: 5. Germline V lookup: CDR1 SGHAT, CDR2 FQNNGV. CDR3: CASSLDRGGEQFF. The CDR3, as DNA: TGTGCCAGCAGCCTCGACAGGGGGGGTGAGCAGTTCTTC.

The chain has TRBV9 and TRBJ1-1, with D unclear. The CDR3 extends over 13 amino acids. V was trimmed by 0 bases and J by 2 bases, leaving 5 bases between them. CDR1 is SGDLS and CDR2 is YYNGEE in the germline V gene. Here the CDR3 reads CASSVATNTEAFF. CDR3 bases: TGTGCCAGCAGCGTAGCTACCAACACTGAAGCTTTCTTT.

The CDR3, as DNA: TGTGCCAGCAGCCCCCGGATGGCCGGAAATCTCTACGAGCAGTACTTC. This sequence encodes CASSPRMAGNLYEQYF. The rearrangement links TRBV11-1 to TRBJ2-7; no reliable D call. The CDR3 contains 16 residues. Germline loops: CDR1 SGHAT, CDR2 FQDESV (reference sequence). Between the trimmed V and J ends, which lost 5 bases and 3 bases, there was a span of 20 bases.

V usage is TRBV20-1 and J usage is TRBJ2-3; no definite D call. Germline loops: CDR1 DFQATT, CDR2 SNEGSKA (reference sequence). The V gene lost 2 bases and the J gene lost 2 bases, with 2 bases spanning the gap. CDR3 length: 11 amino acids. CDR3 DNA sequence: TGCAGTGCTAGATTCACAGATACGCAGTATTTT. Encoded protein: CSARFTDTQYF.